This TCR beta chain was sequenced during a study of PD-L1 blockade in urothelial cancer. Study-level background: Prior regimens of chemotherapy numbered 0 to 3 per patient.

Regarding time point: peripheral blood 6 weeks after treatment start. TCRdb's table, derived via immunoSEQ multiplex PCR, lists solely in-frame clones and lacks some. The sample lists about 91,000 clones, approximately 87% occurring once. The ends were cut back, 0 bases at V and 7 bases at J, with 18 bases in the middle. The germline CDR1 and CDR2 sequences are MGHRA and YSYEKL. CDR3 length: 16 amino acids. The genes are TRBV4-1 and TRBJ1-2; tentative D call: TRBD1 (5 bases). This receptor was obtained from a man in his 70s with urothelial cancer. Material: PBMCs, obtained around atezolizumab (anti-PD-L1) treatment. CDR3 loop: CASSQDGADLSAGYTF. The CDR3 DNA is TGCGCCAGCAGCCAAGATGGGGCGGATCTTTCGGCTGGCTACACCTTC.